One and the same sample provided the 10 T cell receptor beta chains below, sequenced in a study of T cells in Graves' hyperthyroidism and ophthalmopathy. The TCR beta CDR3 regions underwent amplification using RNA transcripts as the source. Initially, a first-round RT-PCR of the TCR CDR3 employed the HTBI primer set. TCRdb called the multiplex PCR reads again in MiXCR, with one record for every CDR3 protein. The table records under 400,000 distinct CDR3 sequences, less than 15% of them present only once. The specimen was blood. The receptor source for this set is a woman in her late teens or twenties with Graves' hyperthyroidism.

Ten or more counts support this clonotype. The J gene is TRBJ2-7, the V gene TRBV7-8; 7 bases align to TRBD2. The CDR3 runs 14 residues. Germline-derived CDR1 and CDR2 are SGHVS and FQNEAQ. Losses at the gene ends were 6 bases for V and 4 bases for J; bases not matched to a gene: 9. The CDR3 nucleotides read TGTGCCAGCAGTCTGACGGGAGGCTTGTACGAGCAGTACTTC. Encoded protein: CASSLTGGLYEQYF.

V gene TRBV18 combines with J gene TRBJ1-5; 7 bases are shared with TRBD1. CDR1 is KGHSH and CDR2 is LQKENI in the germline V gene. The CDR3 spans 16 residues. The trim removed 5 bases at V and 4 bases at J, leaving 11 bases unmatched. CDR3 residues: CASSDSGTALNQPQHF. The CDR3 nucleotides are TGTGCCAGCTCAGATTCCGGGACAGCCCTTAATCAGCCCCAGCATTTT. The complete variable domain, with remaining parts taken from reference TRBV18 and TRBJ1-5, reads NAGVMQNPRHLVRRRGQEARLRCSPMKGHSHVYWYRQLPEEGLKFMVYLQKENIIDESGMPKERFSAEFPKEGPSILRIQQVVRGDSAAYFCASSDSGTALNQPQHFGDGTRLSIL.

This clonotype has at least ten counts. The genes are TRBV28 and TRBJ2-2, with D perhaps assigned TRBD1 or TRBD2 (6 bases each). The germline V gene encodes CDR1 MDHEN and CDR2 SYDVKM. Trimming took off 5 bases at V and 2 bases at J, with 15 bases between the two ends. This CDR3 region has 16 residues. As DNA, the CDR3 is TGTGCCAGCAGTCCATATGGGGGGCAAAACACCGGGGAGCTGTTTTTT. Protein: CASSPYGGQNTGELFF.

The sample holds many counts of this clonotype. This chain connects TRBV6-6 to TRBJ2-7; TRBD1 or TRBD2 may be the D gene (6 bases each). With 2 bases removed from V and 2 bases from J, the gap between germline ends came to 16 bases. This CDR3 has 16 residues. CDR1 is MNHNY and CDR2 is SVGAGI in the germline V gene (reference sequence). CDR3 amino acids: CASSYRGPGLTYEQYF. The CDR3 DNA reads TGTGCCAGCAGTTACCGGGGGCCCGGGCTCACCTACGAGCAGTACTTC.

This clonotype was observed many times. This CDR3 is CASSELVGTQYF. The CDR3 nucleotides are TGTGCCAGCAGTGAGCTAGTCGGGACCCAGTACTTC. The chain combines TRBV25-1 with TRBJ2-5; D is uncertain. The germline V and J ends were trimmed by 3 bases and 7 bases, with 9 bases remaining between them. This CDR3 contains 12 residues. Germline V CDR1 and CDR2: MGHDK, SYGVNS.

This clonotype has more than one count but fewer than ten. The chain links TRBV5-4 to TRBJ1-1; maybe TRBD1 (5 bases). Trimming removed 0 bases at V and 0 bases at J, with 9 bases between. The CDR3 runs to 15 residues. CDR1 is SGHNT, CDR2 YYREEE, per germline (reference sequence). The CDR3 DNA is TGTGCCAGCAGCTTGGGGACATTCATGAACACTGAAGCTTTCTTT. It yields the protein CASSLGTFMNTEAFF.

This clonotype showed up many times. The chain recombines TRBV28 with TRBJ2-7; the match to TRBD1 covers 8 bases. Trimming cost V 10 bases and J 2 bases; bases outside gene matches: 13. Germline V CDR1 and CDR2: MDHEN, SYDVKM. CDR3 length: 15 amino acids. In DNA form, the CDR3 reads TGTGCCATACAGGGGGTTAACGATAACCCCTACGAGCAGTACTTC. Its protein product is CAIQGVNDNPYEQYF.

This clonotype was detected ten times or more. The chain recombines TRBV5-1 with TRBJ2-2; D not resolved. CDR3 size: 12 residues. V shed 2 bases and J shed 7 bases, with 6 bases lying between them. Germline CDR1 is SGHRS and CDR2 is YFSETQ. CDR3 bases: TGCGCCAGCAGCTTTGATAGCGGGGAGCTGTTTTTT. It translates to CASSFDSGELFF.

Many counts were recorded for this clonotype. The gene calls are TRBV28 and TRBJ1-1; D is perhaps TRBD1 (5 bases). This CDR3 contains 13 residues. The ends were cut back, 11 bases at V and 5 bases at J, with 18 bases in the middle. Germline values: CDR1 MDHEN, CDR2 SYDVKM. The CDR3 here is CAWSRGARTEAFF. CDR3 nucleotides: TGTGCCTGGTCTCGCGGGGCGCGGACTGAAGCTTTCTTT.

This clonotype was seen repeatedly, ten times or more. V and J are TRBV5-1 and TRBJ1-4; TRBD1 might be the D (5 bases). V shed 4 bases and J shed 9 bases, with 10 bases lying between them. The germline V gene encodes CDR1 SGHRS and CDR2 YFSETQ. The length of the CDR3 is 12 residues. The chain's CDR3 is CASSPAGQKLFF. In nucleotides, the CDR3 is TGCGCCAGCAGCCCCGCAGGGCAAAAACTGTTTTTT.